A single sample is the source of the 27 T cell receptor beta chains below, sequenced in a study of blood T cell repertoires in COVID-19. The table came from immunoSEQ multiplex PCR; TCRdb's copy has only in-frame clones and leaves some out. Among 53,000 or so clones listed, 70% to 90% were seen once. Sequences were obtained from peripheral blood. All receptors come from a man older than 75 with acute or convalescent COVID-19.

The chain employs TRBV10-2 and TRBJ1-3; 7 positions match TRBD1. J lost 9 bases, V lost 3 bases, and 14 bases had no gene match. The CDR3 spans 16 residues. CDR1 is WSHSY and CDR2 is SAAADI in the germline V gene. DNA of the CDR3: TGCGCCAGCAGTGAAAAGATAAGGGGGCCTGGGGGCACCATATATTTT. Its translation: CASSEKIRGPGGTIYF.

The gene calls are TRBV27 and TRBJ2-7, with 10 bases identical to TRBD1. With 2 bases clipped from V and 3 bases from J, the junction kept 4 bases outside the gene matches. The V gene's germline CDR1 is MNHEY and CDR2 SMNVEV (reference sequence). The CDR3 covers 15 residues. CDR3 coding DNA: TGTGCCAGCAGTTTACGTCGGGACAGGGGCTACGAGCAGTACTTC. It translates to CASSLRRDRGYEQYF.

The chain joins TRBV6-6 to TRBJ1-2, with TRBD1 as a possible D gene (5 bases). This CDR3 has 13 residues. CDR1 MNHNY and CDR2 SVGAGI come from the germline V gene (reference sequence). V dropped 8 bases and J dropped 5 bases, with 15 bases sitting between them. The chain's CDR3 is CASGYGADYGYTF. The CDR3 DNA reads TGTGCCAGCGGCTATGGGGCCGATTATGGCTACACCTTC.

The V call is TRBV5-4, the J call TRBJ2-3; 11 positions match TRBD2. V lost 0 bases and J lost 4; bases outside the gene matches: 7. Germline lookup yields CDR1 SGHNT and CDR2 YYREEE (reference sequence). The CDR3 is made up of 17 amino acids. CDR3 protein: CASSLGTLAGGADTQYF. The CDR3 nucleotides are TGTGCCAGCAGCTTGGGGACCTTAGCGGGGGGGGCAGATACGCAGTATTTT.

V and J are TRBV5-1 and TRBJ2-3; 8 nucleotides line up with TRBD2. CDR1 SGHRS and CDR2 YFSETQ come from the germline V gene. The CDR3 runs 17 residues. The ends lost 4 bases at V and 4 bases at J; junction bases unmatched: 14. As DNA, the CDR3 is TGCGCCAGCAGCCCCCCGGGGGGCGGGGGGCAGTCAGATACGCAGTATTTT. Translated: CASSPPGGGGQSDTQYF.

The chain joins TRBV2 to TRBJ1-4; D is possibly TRBD1 (5 bases). The ends were cut back, 5 bases at V and 3 bases at J, with 13 bases in the middle. Germline V gene data show CDR1 as SNHLY and CDR2 as FYNNEI. The CDR3 spans 15 residues. Written as DNA, the CDR3 is TGTGCCAGCAGTTCCCAGGGTTCGGCTAATGAAAAACTGTTTTTT. It encodes CASSSQGSANEKLFF.

The chain combines TRBV10-3 with TRBJ2-1; 11 bases are shared with TRBD2. The CDR3 has 15 residues. Germline V lookup: CDR1 ENHRY, CDR2 SYGVKD. The junction had 9 bases not matched to a gene; V was cut back by 6 bases and J by 8 bases. This CDR3 is CAIRELAGARDEQFF. The CDR3 DNA is TGTGCCATCAGGGAACTAGCGGGGGCCAGGGATGAGCAGTTCTTC.

This clone was counted only a few times. The V gene is TRBV6-6, the J gene TRBJ1-1; tentative D call: TRBD1 (5 bases). CDR3 length equals 13 residues. Germline V gene lookup returns CDR1 MNHNY and CDR2 SVGAGI (reference sequence). V was trimmed by 8 bases and J by 0 bases, leaving 10 bases between them. CDR3 nucleotides: TGTGCCAGCCAGGGTACCATGAACACTGAAGCTTTCTTT. This encodes CASQGTMNTEAFF.

V usage is TRBV7-2 and J usage is TRBJ1-2, with D maybe TRBD1 (5 bases). V lost 1 base and J 3 bases, leaving 6 bases between the germline ends. In germline, CDR1 is SGHTA, CDR2 FQGNSA. This CDR3 is built from 13 residues. The CDR3 DNA reads TGTGCCAGCAGCTTAGAACAGGACTATGGCTACACCTTC. Its translation: CASSLEQDYGYTF. Drawing the rest from reference TRBV7-2 and TRBJ1-2, the complete variable domain is GAGVSQSPSNKVTEKGKDVELRCDPISGHTALYWYRQSLGQGLEFLIYFQGNSAPDKSGLPSDRFSAERTGGSVSTLTIQRTQQEDSAVYLCASSLEQDYGYTFGSGTRLTVV.

The chain links TRBV18 to TRBJ1-1; the match to TRBD1 covers 7 bases. The germline CDR1 and CDR2 sequences are KGHSH and LQKENI. V was clipped by 3 bases and J by 1 base; unmatched bases: 5. This CDR3 contains 15 residues. CDR3 sequence reads: CASSPRTGENTEAFF. CDR3 DNA: TGTGCCAGCTCACCTCGGACAGGTGAGAACACTGAAGCTTTCTTT.

The CDR3 region has the DNA TGTGCCAGCAGCTTACGACTAGCGGGGGTTTTAGACGAGCAGTACTTC. Translation: CASSLRLAGVLDEQYF. V is TRBV4-2 and J is TRBJ2-7; 12 bases align to TRBD2. The length of the CDR3 is 16 residues. Losses at the gene ends were 5 bases for V and 5 bases for J; bases not matched to a gene: 10. Germline V CDR1 and CDR2: LGHNA, YNFKEQ.

The chain recombines TRBV4-3 with TRBJ2-4; 14 bases align to TRBD2. This CDR3 region has 15 residues. CDR1 and CDR2 (germline): LGHNA, YSLEER. The ends lost 4 bases at V and 8 bases at J; junction bases unmatched: 4. CDR3 protein: CASSRGLAGGYIQYF. Written as DNA, the CDR3 is TGCGCCAGCAGCCGAGGACTAGCGGGGGGATACATTCAGTACTTC.

The V and J genes are TRBV29-1 and TRBJ1-3; D remains ambiguous. There are 11 residues in the CDR3. Germline V gene lookup returns CDR1 SQVTM and CDR2 ANQGSEA. The germline V and J ends were trimmed by 6 bases and 3 bases, with 6 bases remaining between them. Here the CDR3 reads CSVGGGNTIYF. DNA of the CDR3: TGCAGCGTCGGAGGTGGAAACACCATATATTTT.

The gene calls are TRBV5-1 and TRBJ2-1; D perhaps matches TRBD2 (6 bases). The CDR3 is 14 amino acids. CDR1 is SGHRS, CDR2 YFSETQ, per germline. Trimming took 7 bases from V and 8 from J, leaving 19 bases between them. The CDR3 bases are TGCGCCAGCGGGGACGGTGCCGGGGGTCATGAGCAGTTCTTC. Translating it yields CASGDGAGGHEQFF.

This sequence joins TRBV6-2 or TRBV6-3 and TRBJ1-2; 8 bases map to TRBD1. CDR3 length equals 15 residues. The germline V gene has CDR1 MNHEY and CDR2 SVGEGT. Unmatched junction bases numbered 7, after V lost 4 bases and J lost 3 bases. The CDR3 DNA reads TGTGCCAGCAGTTCCCAGGGGGCAGGGCACTATGGCTACACCTTC. It translates to CASSSQGAGHYGYTF.

This clone was recorded once. The chain employs TRBV18 and TRBJ2-1, with TRBD1 matching 8 bases. The CDR3 is 16 amino acids. Germline assignment: CDR1 KGHSH and CDR2 LQKENI. The V segment lost 5 bases and the J segment 0 bases; nucleotides outside the gene matches: 6. For the CDR3, the DNA is TGTGCCAGCTCAGATCGGACAGGGAGCTCCTACAATGAGCAGTTCTTC. Translated, it gives CASSDRTGSSYNEQFF.

V usage is TRBV30 and J usage is TRBJ1-1; D might be TRBD1 (5 bases). Per germline, CDR1 GTSNPN and CDR2 SVGIG (reference sequence). This CDR3 has 15 amino acids. Deletions cut 2 bases from V and 2 bases from J, with 15 bases between. The CDR3 is CAWSPLTALNTEAFF. In DNA, the CDR3 is TGTGCCTGGAGTCCCTTGACAGCACTAAACACTGAAGCTTTCTTT.

This chain joins TRBV27 and TRBJ1-1; the D is unclear. The ends were cut back, 5 bases at V and 4 bases at J, with 5 bases in the middle. The CDR3 loop spans 11 amino acids. Germline assignment: CDR1 MNHEY and CDR2 SMNVEV (reference sequence). DNA for the CDR3: TGTGCCAGCAGTAGAGGCACTGAAGCTTTCTTT. Translation: CASSRGTEAFF.

V gene TRBV5-1 combines with J gene TRBJ2-7; the D is unclear. Germline-derived CDR1 and CDR2 are SGHRS and YFSETQ. The CDR3 has 14 residues. The V and J ends lost 0 bases and 0 bases respectively, with 7 bases between them. The CDR3 DNA follows: TGCGCCAGCAGCTTGGTTCCGAGCTCCTACGAGCAGTACTTC. It encodes CASSLVPSSYEQYF.

This clone was found once. The chain employs TRBV29-1 and TRBJ1-1, with 8 positions matching TRBD1. CDR1 is SQVTM, CDR2 ANQGSEA, per germline. The CDR3 loop spans 13 amino acids. V gave up 6 bases and J gave up 5 bases; unmatched junction bases: 8. This CDR3 reads CSVVDRGNTEAFF. The CDR3 nucleotides read TGCAGCGTCGTCGACAGGGGTAATACTGAAGCTTTCTTT. The whole variable domain, filled in from reference TRBV29-1 and TRBJ1-1, reads SAVISQKPSRDICQRGTSLTIQCQVDSQVTMMFWYRQQPGQSLTLIATANQGSEATYESGFVIDKFPISRPNLTFSTLTVSNMSPEDSSIYLCSVVDRGNTEAFFGQGTRLTVV.

This clone was observed a single time. The CDR3 sequence: CASSSVGRGEQYF. CDR3 nucleotide sequence: TGTGCCAGCAGCTCAGTTGGGAGGGGCGAGCAGTACTTC. J is TRBJ2-7 and V is TRBV5-4; TRBD2 agrees at 7 bases. Germline CDR1 is SGHNT and CDR2 is YYREEE (reference sequence). This CDR3 is 13 amino acids long. With V trimmed by 3 bases and J by 6 bases, 6 bases remained unmatched.

The chain is built from TRBV12-3 or TRBV12-4 and TRBJ2-7; 15 nucleotides match TRBD2. The CDR3 length is 13 residues. The ends lost 9 bases at V and 7 bases at J; junction bases unmatched: 4. The CDR3 loop reads CASGTSGGREQYF. In DNA, the CDR3 is TGTGCCAGTGGGACTAGCGGGGGGCGGGAGCAGTACTTC.

This chain joins TRBV6-2 or TRBV6-3 and TRBJ2-1; D is perhaps TRBD2 (6 bases). Per the germline V gene, CDR1 is MNHEY and CDR2 is SVGEGT. Trimming pared 5 bases from V and 11 bases from J, leaving 22 bases between. The CDR3 runs 15 residues. The CDR3 coding sequence is TGTGCCAGCAGTCAAGGGTCGACTAGTGGGGGGAAGCAGTTCTTC. This encodes CASSQGSTSGGKQFF.

The genes are TRBV9 and TRBJ1-2; no reliable D call. Germline lookup yields CDR1 SGDLS and CDR2 YYNGEE. This CDR3 is built from 13 residues. Trimming stripped 2 bases from V and 7 bases from J, with 12 bases between. The DNA for the CDR3 is TGTGCCAGCAGCGTTGCTTACGAGCCTGGCTACACCTTC. This encodes CASSVAYEPGYTF.

The chain joins TRBV7-8 to TRBJ2-1; D is perhaps TRBD2 (6 bases). The CDR3 is 17 residues long. CDR1 and CDR2 from the germline V gene are SGHVS and FQNEAQ. V lost 4 bases to trimming and J lost 5 bases, with 21 bases between them. CDR3 DNA sequence: TGTGCCAGCAGCTCCCAGAACCCGGGACTGCAACACAATGAGCAGTTCTTC. This encodes CASSSQNPGLQHNEQFF.

This chain uses TRBV19 with TRBJ2-7; 7 bases line up with TRBD1. The trim removed 5 bases at V and 2 bases at J, leaving 6 bases unmatched. CDR3 length: 14 amino acids. CDR1 and CDR2 from the germline V gene are LNHDA and SQIVND (reference sequence). The CDR3 loop is CASSLWGQTYEQYF. In DNA form, the CDR3 reads TGTGCCAGTAGTCTCTGGGGACAGACCTACGAGCAGTACTTC.

This clone was seen a few times. The chain uses TRBV7-2 and TRBJ2-3; D gene uncertain. This CDR3 is built from 14 residues. In germline, CDR1 is SGHTA, CDR2 FQGNSA. Trimming stripped 4 bases from V and 3 bases from J, with 11 bases between. In DNA form, the CDR3 reads TGTGCCAGCAGCTCCTCTGCTAGAACAGATACGCAGTATTTT. It encodes CASSSSARTDTQYF.